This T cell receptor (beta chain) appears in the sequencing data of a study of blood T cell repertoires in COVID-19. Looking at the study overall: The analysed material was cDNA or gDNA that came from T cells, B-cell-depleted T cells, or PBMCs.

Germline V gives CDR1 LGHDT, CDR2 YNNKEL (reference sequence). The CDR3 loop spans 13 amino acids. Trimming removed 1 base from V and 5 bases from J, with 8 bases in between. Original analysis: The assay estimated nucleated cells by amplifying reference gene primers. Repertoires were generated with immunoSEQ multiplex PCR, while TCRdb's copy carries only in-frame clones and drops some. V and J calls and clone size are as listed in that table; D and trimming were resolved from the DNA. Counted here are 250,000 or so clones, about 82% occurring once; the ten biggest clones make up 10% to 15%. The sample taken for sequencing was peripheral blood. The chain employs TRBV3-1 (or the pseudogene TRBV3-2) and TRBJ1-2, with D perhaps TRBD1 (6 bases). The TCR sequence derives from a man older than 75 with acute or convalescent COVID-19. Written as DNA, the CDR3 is TGTGCCAGCAGCCAAGCGAGGGGGTATGGCTACACCTTC. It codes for CASSQARGYGYTF.